This entry describes one T cell receptor (beta chain). These data are taken from a study of blood T cell repertoires in COVID-19. The wider study: Sources were T cells, B-cell-depleted T cells, or PBMCs; the material itself was cDNA or gDNA.

Method: immunoSEQ multiplex PCR; TCRdb's copy keeps in-frame clones and lacks some. The table shows some 37,000 clones, with 90% occurring only once. This receptor was taken from a human donor in a cohort sampled during active COVID-19. The sequencing sample was made of peripheral blood.

The CDR3 DNA sequence: TGTGCCAGCAGCCACGAACAGGGGGCGAATGAGCAGTTCTTC. It translates to CASSHEQGANEQFF. This chain joins TRBV9 and TRBJ2-1; 9 bases are a match to TRBD1. V shed 4 bases, J shed 7 bases, and the junction held 6 bases outside the gene matches. Germline CDR1 is SGDLS and CDR2 is YYNGEE. This CDR3 spans 14 amino acids. Full variable domain (missing parts from reference TRBV9 and TRBJ2-1): DSGVTQTPKHLITATGQRVTLRCSPRSGDLSVYWYQQSLDQGLQFLIQYYNGEERAKGNILERFSAQQFPDLHSELNLSSLELGDSALYFCASSHEQGANEQFFGPGTRLTVL.